This T cell receptor beta chain emerged from a study of shared clonotypes between healthy human individuals. Study as a whole: There were three CD4 naive, three CD4 memory, two CD8 naive and one CD8 memory plates per donor. General study findings and limits: Tissues were not sampled, only blood, and their repertoires likely differ.

In the case of this clone: Its target is not known.

From CD4+ cells came CD45RA+ naive and CD45RA-negative memory subsets. Here immunoSEQ multiplex PCR was the method, and the copy in TCRdb shows in-frame clones only, minus some. The sample has approximately 2.5 million clones, around 90% seen once. Between the trimmed V and J ends, which lost 0 bases and 4 bases, there was a span of 9 bases. The length of the CDR3 is 14 residues. Germline values: CDR1 MGHRA, CDR2 YSYEKL. The sample was naive CD4+ T cells sorted from blood. Subset described: CD45RA+ positively selected. The rearrangement uses TRBV4-1 and TRBJ2-5; D call uncertain. The source is a man aged 18 to 30 in good health. The CDR3 sequence is CASSQDDWGETQYF. CDR3 nucleotides: TGCGCCAGCAGCCAAGATGACTGGGGAGAGACCCAGTACTTC.